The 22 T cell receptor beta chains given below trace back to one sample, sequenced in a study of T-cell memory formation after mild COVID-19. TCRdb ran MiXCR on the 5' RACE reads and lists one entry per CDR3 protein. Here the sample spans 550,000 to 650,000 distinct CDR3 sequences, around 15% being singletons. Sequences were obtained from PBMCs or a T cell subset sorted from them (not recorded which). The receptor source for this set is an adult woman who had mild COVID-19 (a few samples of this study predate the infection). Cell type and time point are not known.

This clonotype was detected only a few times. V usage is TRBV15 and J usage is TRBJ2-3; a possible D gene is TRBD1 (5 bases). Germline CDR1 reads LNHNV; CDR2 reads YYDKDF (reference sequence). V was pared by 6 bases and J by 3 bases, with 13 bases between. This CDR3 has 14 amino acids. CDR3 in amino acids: CATRDPQGTDTQYF. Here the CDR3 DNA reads TGTGCCACCAGGGACCCCCAGGGAACAGATACGCAGTATTTT.

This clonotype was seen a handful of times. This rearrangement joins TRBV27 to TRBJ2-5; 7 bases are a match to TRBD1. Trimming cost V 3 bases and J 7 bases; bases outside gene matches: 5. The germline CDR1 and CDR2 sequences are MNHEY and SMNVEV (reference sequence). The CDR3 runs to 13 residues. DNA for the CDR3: TGTGCCAGCAGTTTTGGGTCAGGGGGGACCCAGTACTTC. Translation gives CASSFGSGGTQYF.

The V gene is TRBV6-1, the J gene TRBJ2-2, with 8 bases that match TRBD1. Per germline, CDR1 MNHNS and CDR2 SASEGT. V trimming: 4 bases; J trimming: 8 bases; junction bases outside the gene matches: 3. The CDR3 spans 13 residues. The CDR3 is CASSARGPGELFF. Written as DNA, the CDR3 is TGTGCCAGCAGTGCCAGGGGGCCGGGGGAGCTGTTTTTT.

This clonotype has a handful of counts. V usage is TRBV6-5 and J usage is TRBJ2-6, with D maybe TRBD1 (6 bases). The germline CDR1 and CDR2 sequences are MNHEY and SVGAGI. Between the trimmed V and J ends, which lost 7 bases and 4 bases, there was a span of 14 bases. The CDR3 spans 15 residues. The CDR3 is CASTQGLWGANVLTF. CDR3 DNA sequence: TGTGCCAGCACCCAGGGGTTGTGGGGGGCCAACGTCCTGACTTTC.

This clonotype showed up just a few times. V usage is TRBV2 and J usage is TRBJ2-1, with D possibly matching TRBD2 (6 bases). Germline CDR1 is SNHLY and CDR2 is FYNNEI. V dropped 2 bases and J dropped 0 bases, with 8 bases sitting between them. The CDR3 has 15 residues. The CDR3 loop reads CASSEKGLSYNEQFF. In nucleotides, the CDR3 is TGTGCCAGCAGTGAAAAGGGACTCTCCTACAATGAGCAGTTCTTC.

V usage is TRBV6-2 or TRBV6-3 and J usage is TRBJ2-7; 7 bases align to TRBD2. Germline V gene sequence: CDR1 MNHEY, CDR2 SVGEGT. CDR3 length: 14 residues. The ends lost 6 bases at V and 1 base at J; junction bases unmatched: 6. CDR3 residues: CASSLQRGSYEQYF. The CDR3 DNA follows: TGTGCCAGCAGCCTTCAGCGGGGTTCCTACGAGCAGTACTTC.

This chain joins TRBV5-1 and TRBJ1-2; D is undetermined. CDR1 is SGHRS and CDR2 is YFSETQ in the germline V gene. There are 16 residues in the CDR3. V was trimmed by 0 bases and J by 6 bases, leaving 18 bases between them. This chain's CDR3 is CASSLVGAELRDGYTF. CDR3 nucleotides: TGCGCCAGCAGCTTGGTGGGAGCGGAATTGCGGGATGGCTACACCTTC.

This CDR3 reads CASSLAGRGLAGGEEQYF. The DNA of the CDR3 is TGTGCCAGCAGCTTAGCTGGTAGGGGACTAGCGGGAGGTGAAGAGCAGTACTTC. The chain uses TRBV7-9 and TRBJ2-7; TRBD2 matches at 15 bases. Germline V gives CDR1 SEHNR, CDR2 FQNEAQ (reference sequence). The CDR3 is made up of 18 amino acids. The V segment lost 0 bases and the J segment 7 bases; nucleotides outside the gene matches: 10.

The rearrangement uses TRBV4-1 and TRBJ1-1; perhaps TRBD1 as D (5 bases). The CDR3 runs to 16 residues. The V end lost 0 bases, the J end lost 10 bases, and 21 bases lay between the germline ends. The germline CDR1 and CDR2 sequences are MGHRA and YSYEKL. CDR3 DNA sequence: TGCGCCAGCAGCCAAGATCCCAGGGTGGGGGGGAACGGAGCTTTCTTT. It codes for CASSQDPRVGGNGAFF.

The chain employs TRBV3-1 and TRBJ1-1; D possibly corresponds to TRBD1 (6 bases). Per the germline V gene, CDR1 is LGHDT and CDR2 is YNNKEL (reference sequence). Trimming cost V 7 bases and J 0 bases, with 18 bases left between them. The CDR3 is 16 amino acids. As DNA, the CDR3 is TGTGCCAGCAAATGGGGGGGCGCATTGGTGAACACTGAAGCTTTCTTT. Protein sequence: CASKWGGALVNTEAFF.

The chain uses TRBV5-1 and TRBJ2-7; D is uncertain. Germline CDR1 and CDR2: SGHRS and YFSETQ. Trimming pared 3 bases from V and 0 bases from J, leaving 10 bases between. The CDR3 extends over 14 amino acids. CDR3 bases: TGCGCCAGCAGCTCAACAGAAAGCTCCTACGAGCAGTACTTC. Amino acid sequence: CASSSTESSYEQYF.

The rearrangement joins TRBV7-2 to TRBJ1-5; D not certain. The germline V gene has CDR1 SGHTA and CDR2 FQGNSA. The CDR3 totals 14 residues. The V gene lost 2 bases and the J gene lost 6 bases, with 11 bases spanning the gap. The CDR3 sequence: CASSLTGFSQPQHF. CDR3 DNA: TGTGCCAGCAGCTTAACGGGGTTTAGTCAGCCCCAGCATTTT.

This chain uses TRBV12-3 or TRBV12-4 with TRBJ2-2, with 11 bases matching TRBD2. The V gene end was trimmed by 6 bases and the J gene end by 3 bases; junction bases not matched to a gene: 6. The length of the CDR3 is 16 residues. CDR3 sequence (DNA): TGTGCCAGCAGAAAAACTAGCGGGGGTCACACCGGGGAGCTGTTTTTT. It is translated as CASRKTSGGHTGELFF.

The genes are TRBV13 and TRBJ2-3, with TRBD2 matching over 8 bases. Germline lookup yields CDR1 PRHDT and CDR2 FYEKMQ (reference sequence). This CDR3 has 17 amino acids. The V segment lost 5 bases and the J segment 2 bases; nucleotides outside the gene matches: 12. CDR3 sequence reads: CASSPQGERGTTDTQYF. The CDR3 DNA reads TGTGCCAGCAGCCCCCAAGGGGAGCGGGGGACCACAGATACGCAGTATTTT.

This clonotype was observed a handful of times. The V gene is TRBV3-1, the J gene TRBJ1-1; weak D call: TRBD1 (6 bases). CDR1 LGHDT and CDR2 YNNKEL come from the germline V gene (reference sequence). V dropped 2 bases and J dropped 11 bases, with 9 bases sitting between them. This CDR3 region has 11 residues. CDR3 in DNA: TGTGCCAGCAGCCAACAGGGGTCGGCTTTCTTT. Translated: CASSQQGSAFF. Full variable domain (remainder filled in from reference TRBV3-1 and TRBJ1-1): DTAVSQTPKYLVTQMGNDKSIKCEQNLGHDTMYWYKQDSKKFLKIMFSYNNKELIINETVPNRFSPKSPDKAHLNLHINSLELGDSAVYFCASSQQGSAFFGQGTRLTVV.

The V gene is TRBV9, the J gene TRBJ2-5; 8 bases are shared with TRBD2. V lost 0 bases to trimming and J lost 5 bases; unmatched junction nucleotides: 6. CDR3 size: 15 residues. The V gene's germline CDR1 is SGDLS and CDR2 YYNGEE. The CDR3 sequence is CASSVGAGGGETQYF. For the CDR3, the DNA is TGTGCCAGCAGCGTAGGTGCGGGGGGAGGTGAGACCCAGTACTTC.

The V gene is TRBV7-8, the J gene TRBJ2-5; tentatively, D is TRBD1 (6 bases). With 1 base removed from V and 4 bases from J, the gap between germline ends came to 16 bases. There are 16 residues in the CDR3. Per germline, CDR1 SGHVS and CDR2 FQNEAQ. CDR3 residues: CASSLEVPEQGETQYF. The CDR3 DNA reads TGTGCCAGCAGCTTAGAAGTTCCGGAACAGGGAGAGACCCAGTACTTC. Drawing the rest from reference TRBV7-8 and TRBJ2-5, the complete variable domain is GAGVSQSPRYKVAKRGQDVALRCDPISGHVSLFWYQQALGQGPEFLTYFQNEAQLDKSGLPSDRFFAERPEGSVSTLKIQRTQQEDSAVYLCASSLEVPEQGETQYFGPGTRLLVL.

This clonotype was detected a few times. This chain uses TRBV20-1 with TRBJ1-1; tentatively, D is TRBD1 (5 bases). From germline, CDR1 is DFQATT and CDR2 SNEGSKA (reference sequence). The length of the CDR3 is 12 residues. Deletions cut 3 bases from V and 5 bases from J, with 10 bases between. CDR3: CSARSGLTEAFF. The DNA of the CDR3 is TGCAGTGCTAGGTCAGGGTTAACTGAAGCTTTCTTT.

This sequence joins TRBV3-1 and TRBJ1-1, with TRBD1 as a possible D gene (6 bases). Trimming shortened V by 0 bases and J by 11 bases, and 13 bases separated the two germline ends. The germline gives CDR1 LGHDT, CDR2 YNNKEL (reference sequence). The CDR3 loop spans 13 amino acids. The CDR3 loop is CASSQDLAQGAFF. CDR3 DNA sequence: TGTGCCAGCAGCCAAGATTTGGCCCAGGGGGCTTTCTTT.

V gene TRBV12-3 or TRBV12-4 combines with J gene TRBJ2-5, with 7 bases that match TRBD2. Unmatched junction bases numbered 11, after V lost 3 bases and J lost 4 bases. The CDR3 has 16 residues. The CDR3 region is CASSLKGGAGRETQYF. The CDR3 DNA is TGTGCCAGCAGTTTGAAGGGAGGGGCTGGGAGAGAGACCCAGTACTTC.

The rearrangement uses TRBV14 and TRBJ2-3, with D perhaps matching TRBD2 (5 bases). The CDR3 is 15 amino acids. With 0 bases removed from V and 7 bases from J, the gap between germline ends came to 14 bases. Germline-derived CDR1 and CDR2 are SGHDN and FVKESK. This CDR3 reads CASSQELGSVYTQYF. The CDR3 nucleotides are TGTGCCAGCAGCCAAGAACTGGGTAGCGTGTATACGCAGTATTTT. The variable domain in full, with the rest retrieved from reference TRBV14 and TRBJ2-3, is EAGVTQFPSHSVIEKGQTVTLRCDPISGHDNLYWYRRVMGKEIKFLLHFVKESKQDESGMPNNRFLAERTGGTYSTLKVQPAELEDSGVYFCASSQELGSVYTQYFGPGTRLTVL.

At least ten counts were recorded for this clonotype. CDR3 DNA: TGTGCCAGCAGATCGGCGGATACGCAGTATTTT. It codes for CASRSADTQYF. The J gene is TRBJ2-3, the V gene TRBV7-2, with no clear D. V was pared by 6 bases and J by 6 bases, with 7 bases between. The CDR3 sequence is 11 residues long. Germline V gives CDR1 SGHTA, CDR2 FQGNSA.